This T cell receptor (beta chain) was recorded in a study of T cells in localized non-small cell lung cancer. The study, taken as a whole, reports: There were a median around 59 of the top 100 tumor clones appearing in adjacent lung. Higher blood T cell density went with longer overall survival.

Trimming shortened V by 9 bases and J by 4 bases, and 15 bases separated the two germline ends. The CDR3 length is 13 residues. Looked up from germline, CDR1 is MDHEN and CDR2 is SYDVKM. This table comes from immunoSEQ multiplex PCR, and its TCRdb copy is limited to in-frame clones, with some not included. The table shows around 40,000 clones, with roughly 84% occurring only once. In the case of this clone: The antigen is undetermined.

The receptor was isolated from a man aged 40-75 years with stage II lung adenocarcinoma. The chain joins TRBV28 to TRBJ1-1, with D possibly matching TRBD1 (6 bases). Sequenced material: PBMCs, taken before any cancer treatment. CDR3 sequence: CASVRGGLTEAFF. Written as DNA, the CDR3 is TGTGCCAGTGTGAGAGGGGGTCTCACTGAAGCTTTCTTT.